This TCR beta chain originates from a study of cytomegalovirus exposure and HLA in healthy donors. The CDR3 consists of 14 residues. Trimming cost V 5 bases and J 5 bases, with 15 bases left between them. Per the germline V gene, CDR1 is MNHNS and CDR2 is SASEGT. The data were produced by immunoSEQ multiplex PCR, yet TCRdb's version contains in-frame clones alone and is incomplete. The sample holds over 200,000 clones, over 65% seen once. The sequenced material came from PBMCs. The chain has TRBV6-1 and TRBJ2-5, with a tentative D call TRBD1 (5 bases). This receptor was obtained from a young woman in good health and CMV-seronegative. The DNA of the CDR3 is TGTGCCAGCAGTAAAGGGCCTAAGGGGGAGACCCAGTACTTC. This encodes CASSKGPKGETQYF.